Given below is one T cell receptor (beta chain) in context. Its antigen is still unknown. Patients were ruled out by autoimmune disease history or systemic immunosuppression. This entry comes from a study of OX40 agonist ivuxolimab in advanced cancers. Study context: Dose-escalation patients had hepatocellular carcinoma, melanoma, renal cell or head and neck cancer. Of the participants, approximately 38% had some prior anti-PD-1, anti-PD-L1 or anti-CTLA-4 therapy, which was allowed. Study-level points and caveats: Blood T cells, both CD4+ and CD8+, expanded clonally by week 6 at 0.1 to 3.0 mg/kg.

Using immunoSEQ multiplex PCR, the repertoire was profiled, and TCRdb retains in-frame clones only, with some absent. The table includes 43,000 or so clones, more than 85% detected once. Germline CDR1 reads PRHDT; CDR2 reads FYEKMQ (reference sequence). Between the trimmed V and J ends, which lost 3 bases and 8 bases, there was a span of 13 bases. The CDR3 sequence is 14 residues long. The sample here was CD4+ or CD8+ T cells sorted from blood, taken in a trial of the OX40 agonist ivuxolimab. This chain connects TRBV13 to TRBJ1-4; D is possibly TRBD1 (6 bases). The sequence was collected from an adult with an advanced solid tumor such as melanoma, head and neck, liver or kidney cancer. CDR3 in amino acids: CASSLGQGGEKLFF. The CDR3 nucleotides read TGTGCCAGCAGCTTGGGACAAGGTGGCGAAAAACTGTTTTTT. The full variable domain, in which reference TRBV13 and TRBJ1-4 provide the parts outside the CDR3, is AAGVIQSPRHLIKEKRETATLKCYPIPRHDTVYWYQQGPGQDPQFLISFYEKMQSDKGSIPDRFSAQQFSDYHSELNMSSLELGDSALYFCASSLGQGGEKLFFGSGTQLSVL.